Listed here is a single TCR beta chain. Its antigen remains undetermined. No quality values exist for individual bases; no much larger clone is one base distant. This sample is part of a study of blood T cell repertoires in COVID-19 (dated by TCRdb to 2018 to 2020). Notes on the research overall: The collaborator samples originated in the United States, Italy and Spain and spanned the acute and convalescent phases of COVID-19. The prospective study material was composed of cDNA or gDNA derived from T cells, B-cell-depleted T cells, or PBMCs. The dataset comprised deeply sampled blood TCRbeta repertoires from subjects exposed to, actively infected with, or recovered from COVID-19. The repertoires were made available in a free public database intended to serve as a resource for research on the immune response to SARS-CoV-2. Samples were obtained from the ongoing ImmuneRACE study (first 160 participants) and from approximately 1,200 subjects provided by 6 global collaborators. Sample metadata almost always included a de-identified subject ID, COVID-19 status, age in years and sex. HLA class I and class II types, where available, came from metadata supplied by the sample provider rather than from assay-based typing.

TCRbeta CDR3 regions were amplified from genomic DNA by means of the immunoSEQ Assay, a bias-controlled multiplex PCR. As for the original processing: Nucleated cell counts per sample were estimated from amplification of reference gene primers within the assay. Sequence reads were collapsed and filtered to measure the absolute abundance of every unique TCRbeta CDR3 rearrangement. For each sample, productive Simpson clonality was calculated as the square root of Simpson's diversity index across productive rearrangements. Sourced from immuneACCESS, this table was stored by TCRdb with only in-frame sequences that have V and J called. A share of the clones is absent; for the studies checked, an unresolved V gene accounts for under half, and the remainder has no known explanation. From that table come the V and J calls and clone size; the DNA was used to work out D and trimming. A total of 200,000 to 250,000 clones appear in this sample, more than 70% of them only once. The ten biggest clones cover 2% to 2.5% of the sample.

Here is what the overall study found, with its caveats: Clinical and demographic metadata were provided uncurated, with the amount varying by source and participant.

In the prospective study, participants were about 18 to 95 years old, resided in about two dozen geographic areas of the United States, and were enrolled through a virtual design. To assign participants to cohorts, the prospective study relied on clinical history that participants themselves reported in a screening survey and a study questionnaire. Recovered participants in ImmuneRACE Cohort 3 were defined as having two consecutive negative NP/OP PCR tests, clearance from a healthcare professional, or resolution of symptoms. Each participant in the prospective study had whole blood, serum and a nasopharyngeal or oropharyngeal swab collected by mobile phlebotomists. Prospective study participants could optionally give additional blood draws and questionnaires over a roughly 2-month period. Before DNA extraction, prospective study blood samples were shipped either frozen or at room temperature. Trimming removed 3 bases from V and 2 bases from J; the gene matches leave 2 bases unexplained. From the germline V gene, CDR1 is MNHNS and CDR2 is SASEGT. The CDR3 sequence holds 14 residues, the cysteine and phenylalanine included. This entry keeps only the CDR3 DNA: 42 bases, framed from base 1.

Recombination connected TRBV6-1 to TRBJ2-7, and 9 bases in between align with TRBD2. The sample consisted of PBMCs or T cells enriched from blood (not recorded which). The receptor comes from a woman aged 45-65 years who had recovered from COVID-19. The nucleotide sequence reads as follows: TGTGCCAGCAGTGAGAGACTAGCGGCCTACGAGCAGTACTTC. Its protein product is CASSERLAAYEQYF.